Shown below are 23 T cell receptor beta chains from a single sample sequenced in a study of T-cell memory formation after mild COVID-19. Each CDR3 protein is one row after TCRdb ran MiXCR on the 5' RACE reads. This sample has 150,000 or so distinct CDR3 sequences, with more than 9% found just once. Sequenced sample: PBMCs or a T cell subset sorted from them (not recorded which). The receptors were gathered from a man in his late teens or twenties who had mild COVID-19 (a few samples of this study predate the infection). Cell type and time point are not known.

The sample holds many counts of this clonotype. This chain links TRBV27 with TRBJ2-5; the match to TRBD1 covers 7 bases. CDR3 length: 13 residues. J lost 5 bases, V lost 5 bases, and 5 bases had no gene match. The germline CDR1 and CDR2 sequences are MNHEY and SMNVEV (reference sequence). In nucleotides, the CDR3 is TGTGCCAGCAGTCTGACAGGGTTGGAGACCCAGTACTTC. Amino acid sequence: CASSLTGLETQYF.

This clonotype was found many times. V and J are TRBV7-2 and TRBJ2-5; D perhaps matches TRBD2 (5 bases). Trimming cost V 2 bases and J 5 bases, with 12 bases left between them. This CDR3 has 14 residues. Germline assignment: CDR1 SGHTA and CDR2 FQGNSA. The chain's CDR3 is CASSLLGWRETQYF. The CDR3, as DNA: TGTGCCAGCAGCTTACTGGGTTGGAGGGAGACCCAGTACTTC.

The chain has TRBV18 and TRBJ2-5; 7 bases are a match to TRBD1. Germline CDR1 reads KGHSH; CDR2 reads LQKENI. The CDR3 contains 15 residues. V shed 4 bases and J 5 bases; nucleotides not matched to a gene: 10. CDR3 sequence (DNA): TGTGCCAGCTCACGATCGGACAGGCGGGCTGAGACCCAGTACTTC. It codes for CASSRSDRRAETQYF.

Ten or more counts support this clonotype. V usage is TRBV5-6 and J usage is TRBJ2-1; D is possibly TRBD1 (6 bases). Germline values: CDR1 SGHDT, CDR2 YYEEEE. The CDR3 spans 15 residues. Trimming left V 3 bases short and J 0 bases short, with 10 bases between. The CDR3 sequence is CASSSVGASYNEQFF. CDR3 DNA: TGTGCCAGCAGCTCGGTGGGGGCCTCCTACAATGAGCAGTTCTTC.

This clonotype was counted a few times. This chain uses TRBV6-5 with TRBJ2-3; D gene unclear. V lost 5 bases and J 6 bases, leaving 9 bases between the germline ends. This CDR3 has 12 amino acids. CDR1 and CDR2 from the germline V gene are MNHEY and SVGAGI. The CDR3 reads CASSTNPDTQYF. The CDR3 region has the DNA TGTGCCAGCAGTACGAACCCGGATACGCAGTATTTT.

This clonotype was counted only a few times. This rearrangement joins TRBV2 to TRBJ2-7, with D uncertain. The CDR3 spans 11 residues. The V end lost 4 bases, the J end lost 2 bases, and 3 bases lay between the germline ends. Per the germline V gene, CDR1 is SNHLY and CDR2 is FYNNEI. The CDR3 DNA reads as TGTGCCAGCAGTGCACCCTACGAGCAGTACGTC. The encoded protein is CASSAPYEQYV.

This clonotype was counted only a few times. The V gene is TRBV7-2, the J gene TRBJ2-7; possible D gene TRBD1, 5 bases. Per germline, CDR1 SGHTA and CDR2 FQGNSA. The length of the CDR3 is 13 residues. V was clipped by 5 bases and J by 3 bases, with 11 bases between them. CDR3 in DNA: TGTGCCAGCAGCACCCGACAGAACTACGAGCAGTACGTC. Protein product: CASSTRQNYEQYV.

This clonotype was detected a few times. The rearrangement joins TRBV12-3 or TRBV12-4 to TRBJ1-1, with D uncertain. V was cut by 3 bases and J by 2 bases, with 13 bases left in between. This CDR3 has 15 amino acids. The CDR3 protein is CASSFSTLPNTEAFF. CDR3 DNA: TGTGCCAGCAGTTTTTCCACTCTTCCCAACACTGAAGCTTTCTTT.

In its sample, this clonotype was seen a few times. The chain links TRBV19 to TRBJ2-3; 9 bases line up with TRBD1. Germline loops: CDR1 LNHDA, CDR2 SQIVND (reference sequence). V lost 5 bases and J lost 2; bases outside the gene matches: 11. The CDR3 sequence is 17 residues long. CDR3 protein: CASSAALTGGITDTQYF. The CDR3 nucleotides are TGTGCCAGTAGTGCCGCCTTAACAGGGGGCATCACAGATACGCAGTATTTT.

The table lists this clonotype with a few counts. The chain employs TRBV3-1 and TRBJ2-3; D is possibly TRBD1 (5 bases). Germline lookup yields CDR1 LGHDT and CDR2 YNNKEL (reference sequence). Trimming cost V 4 bases and J 3 bases, with 14 bases left between them. This CDR3 region has 15 residues. The CDR3 DNA follows: TGTGCCAGCAGCCGGGTAGGGGCTGAGACAGATACGCAGTATTTT. Protein product: CASSRVGAETDTQYF.

This clonotype was picked up a small number of times. The chain recombines TRBV19 with TRBJ1-3; D unclear. CDR1 is LNHDA and CDR2 is SQIVND in the germline V gene (reference sequence). V was cut by 3 bases and J by 0 bases, with 6 bases left in between. The length of the CDR3 is 14 residues. The CDR3 loop reads CASSIGNSGNTIYF. The CDR3 region has the DNA TGTGCCAGTAGTATCGGGAACTCTGGAAACACCATATATTTT.

This clonotype was counted between two and nine times. The V gene is TRBV28, the J gene TRBJ2-7; unclear D gene. The germline V gene encodes CDR1 MDHEN and CDR2 SYDVKM. The CDR3 is 11 residues long. V lost 6 bases and J 8 bases, leaving 11 bases between the germline ends. The CDR3 region is CASSHDGKQYV. The CDR3 bases are TGTGCCAGCAGCCACGACGGCAAGCAGTACGTC.

This clonotype was found a few times. The rearrangement links TRBV20-1 to TRBJ2-1; 10 nucleotides match TRBD1. The germline CDR1 and CDR2 sequences are DFQATT and SNEGSKA (reference sequence). V was pared by 4 bases and J by 8 bases, with 8 bases of the junction left unmatched. The CDR3 loop spans 14 amino acids. CDR3: CSANTRTGGYEQFF. CDR3 DNA sequence: TGCAGTGCTAATACAAGGACAGGGGGATATGAGCAGTTCTTC.

This clonotype was seen only a few times. The J gene is TRBJ1-2, the V gene TRBV11-2, with D possibly being TRBD1 (6 bases). CDR3 length: 15 amino acids. Per the germline V gene, CDR1 is SGHAT and CDR2 is FQNNGV. V was shortened by 2 bases and J by 7 bases, with 17 bases between the two germline ends. CDR3 DNA sequence: TGTGCCAGCAGCTTATCACTTACAGGGCGCGGTGGCTACACCTTC. This codes for CASSLSLTGRGGYTF.

V gene TRBV11-2 combines with J gene TRBJ1-2; D not certain. Trimming removed 5 bases at V and 2 bases at J, with 9 bases between. The length of the CDR3 is 13 residues. Germline V gene data show CDR1 as SGHAT and CDR2 as FQNNGV. CDR3 bases: TGTGCCAGCAGCCCGGTGGGGAACTATGGCTACACCTTC. Amino acids: CASSPVGNYGYTF.

This clonotype was seen only a few times. The chain employs TRBV15 and TRBJ1-5; 8 bases are shared with TRBD1. Germline assignment: CDR1 LNHNV and CDR2 YYDKDF (reference sequence). The V gene end was trimmed by 0 bases and the J gene end by 7 bases; junction bases not matched to a gene: 5. The CDR3 has 15 amino acids. The CDR3 region is CATSRDRGPGQPQHF. In DNA form, the CDR3 reads TGTGCCACCAGCAGAGACAGGGGGCCCGGGCAGCCCCAGCATTTT.

This clonotype occurred a few times. The CDR3 region is CASSQSGVAASTDTQYF. For the CDR3, the DNA is TGTGCCAGCAGCCAATCCGGGGTAGCGGCTAGCACAGATACGCAGTATTTT. The V call is TRBV3-1, the J call TRBJ2-3; D is possibly TRBD2 (6 bases). The CDR3 length is 17 residues. From germline, CDR1 is LGHDT and CDR2 YNNKEL (reference sequence). V lost 2 bases, J lost 0 bases, and 15 bases lay in between.

This clonotype was observed a few times. The chain couples TRBV25-1 to TRBJ1-4; D is ambiguous. Trimming took 6 bases from V and 0 from J, leaving 8 bases between them. Germline V gene data show CDR1 as MGHDK and CDR2 as SYGVNS. This CDR3 has 14 amino acids. This chain's CDR3 is CASRSSSTNEKLFF. CDR3 coding DNA: TGTGCCAGCAGATCCAGTTCAACTAATGAAAAACTGTTTTTT.

This clonotype was detected a few times. V gene TRBV6-2 or TRBV6-3 combines with J gene TRBJ2-5; D unresolved. The CDR3 runs 13 residues. The V gene lost 8 bases and the J gene lost 1 base, with 11 bases spanning the gap. CDR1 and CDR2 from the germline V gene are MNHEY and SVGEGT. The CDR3 loop reads CASCDPPQETQYF. CDR3 DNA: TGTGCCAGCTGCGACCCCCCCCAAGAGACCCAGTACTTC.

This clonotype turned up a few times. V gene TRBV6-6 combines with J gene TRBJ2-7; 9 bases line up with TRBD2. This CDR3 is built from 15 residues. Per the germline V gene, CDR1 is MNHNY and CDR2 is SVGAGI (reference sequence). Trimming took 6 bases from V and 0 from J; bases not matched to a gene: 6. Here the CDR3 reads CASRGSGGSSYEQYV. The DNA of the CDR3 is TGTGCCAGCAGGGGTAGCGGGGGCAGCTCCTACGAGCAGTACGTC.

At least ten counts were recorded for this clonotype. The rearrangement uses TRBV4-3 and TRBJ2-4; 7 nucleotides agree with TRBD2. The CDR3 contains 16 residues. CDR1 is LGHNA and CDR2 is YSLEER in the germline V gene. Unmatched junction bases numbered 11, after V lost 0 bases and J lost 9 bases. The CDR3 loop reads CASSQDIAGDISIQYF. In DNA form, the CDR3 reads TGCGCCAGCAGCCAAGATATCGCGGGGGATATAAGCATTCAGTACTTC.

The V call is TRBV7-9, the J call TRBJ2-7; D is perhaps TRBD1 (6 bases). CDR1 is SEHNR, CDR2 FQNEAQ, per germline (reference sequence). Trimming removed 5 bases from V and 6 bases from J, with 17 bases in between. This CDR3 contains 14 residues. This chain's CDR3 is CASSILTGDREQYF. CDR3 bases: TGTGCCAGCAGCATATTGACAGGAGATCGCGAGCAGTACTTC. Full variable domain (missing parts from reference TRBV7-9 and TRBJ2-7): DTGVSQNPRHKITKRGQNVTFRCDPISEHNRLYWYRQTLGQGPEFLTYFQNEAQLEKSRLLSDRFSAERPKGSFSTLEIQRTEQGDSAMYLCASSILTGDREQYFGPGTRLTVT.

The rearrangement uses TRBV10-3 and TRBJ2-5, with D tentatively TRBD1 or TRBD2 (5 bases each). There are 15 residues in the CDR3. The V end was cut by 0 bases, the J end by 4 bases, with 12 bases between. Germline V gene sequence: CDR1 ENHRY, CDR2 SYGVKD. The CDR3 loop reads CAISESRGTVETQYF. For the CDR3, the DNA is TGTGCCATCAGTGAGTCGAGGGGCACGGTAGAGACCCAGTACTTC.